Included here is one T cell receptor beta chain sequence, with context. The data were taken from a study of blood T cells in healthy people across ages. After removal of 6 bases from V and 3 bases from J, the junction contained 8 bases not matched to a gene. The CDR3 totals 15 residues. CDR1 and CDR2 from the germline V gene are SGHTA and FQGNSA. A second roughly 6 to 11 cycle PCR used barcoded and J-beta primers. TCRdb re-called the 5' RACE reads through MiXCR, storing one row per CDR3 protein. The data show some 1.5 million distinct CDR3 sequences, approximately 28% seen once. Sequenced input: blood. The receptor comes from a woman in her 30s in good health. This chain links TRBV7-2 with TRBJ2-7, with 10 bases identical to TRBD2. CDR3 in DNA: TGTGCCAGCAGTCCGCGACTAGCGGGTTACTACGAGCAGTACTTC. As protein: CASSPRLAGYYEQYF. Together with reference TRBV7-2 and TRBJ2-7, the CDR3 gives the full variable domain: GAGVSQSPSNKVTEKGKDVELRCDPISGHTALYWYRQSLGQGLEFLIYFQGNSAPDKSGLPSDRFSAERTGGSVSTLTIQRTQQEDSAVYLCASSPRLAGYYEQYFGPGTRLTVT.